The source of this T cell receptor (beta chain) is a study of radiation and T cells in renal cell carcinoma. General study findings and limits: Top tumor clonotypes rose in blood 2 weeks post-radiation, then contracted.

Points on this clone: Antigen specificity is unknown.

Noted time point: baseline pretreatment blood. Treatment given: 15 Gy SBRT to primary tumor, nephrectomy 4 weeks later. The tumor was a clear cell renal cell carcinoma. Data came from immunoSEQ multiplex PCR; TCRdb stores just in-frame clones and leaves some out. The table lists about 140,000 clones, approximately 82% of them singletons. V was trimmed by 0 bases and J by 8 bases, leaving 13 bases between them. There are 14 residues in the CDR3. Germline CDR1 and CDR2: SQVTM and ANQGSEA. V usage is TRBV29-1 and J usage is TRBJ1-4, with D possibly TRBD1 on 6 matching bases. The receptor was derived from a woman aged 45-65 years with renal cell carcinoma. The input for sequencing was blood, taken from a patient whose treatment included radiotherapy and nephrectomy. The DNA of the CDR3 is TGCAGCGTTGAAGACAGGGGCGAGGGAGAAAAACTGTTTTTT. It is translated as CSVEDRGEGEKLFF. Based on the CDR3 plus reference TRBV29-1 and TRBJ1-4, the full variable domain is SAVISQKPSRDICQRGTSLTIQCQVDSQVTMMFWYRQQPGQSLTLIATANQGSEATYESGFVIDKFPISRPNLTFSTLTVSNMSPEDSSIYLCSVEDRGEGEKLFFGSGTQLSVL.